The next 24 T cell receptor beta chains were all read from a single sample in a study of post-analysis software for immune sequencing data. These receptors have no known antigen. Findings and caveats of the study: Patients showed TRBV5-6, TRBV5-1 and TRBV20-1 among a few TRBV segments more frequent than in controls.

Incorporated into the TCR beta cDNA libraries were unique molecular identifiers, which served to reduce PCR and sequencing biases. Using its own MiXCR run on the PCR reads, TCRdb lists one record per CDR3 protein. The table records about 820,000 distinct CDR3 sequences, roughly 50% of them present only once. Sequenced material: blood. These receptors originate from a girl aged 5 to 17 with multiple sclerosis.

The chain joins TRBV5-1 to TRBJ2-1; D possibly corresponds to TRBD2 (5 bases). V lost 1 base and J 4 bases, leaving 12 bases between the germline ends. The CDR3 length is 15 residues. CDR1 and CDR2 from the germline V gene are SGHRS and YFSETQ. CDR3 amino acids: CASSLLADAYNEQFF. Written as DNA, the CDR3 is TGCGCCAGCAGCTTGCTAGCCGACGCGTACAATGAGCAGTTCTTC. The variable domain in full, with the rest retrieved from reference TRBV5-1 and TRBJ2-1, is KAGVTQTPRYLIKTRGQQVTLSCSPISGHRSVSWYQQTPGQGLQFLFEYFSETQRNKGNFPGRFSGRQFSNSRSEMNVSTLELGDSALYLCASSLLADAYNEQFFGPGTRLTVL.

Only one count was recorded for this clonotype. The chain is built from TRBV5-1 and TRBJ2-7; TRBD2 matches 9 bases. Trimming removed 0 bases from V and 3 bases from J; junction bases left unmatched: 16. Germline V gives CDR1 SGHRS, CDR2 YFSETQ. This CDR3 is built from 19 residues. CDR3: CASSLEPHGLAGLDYEQYF. The CDR3 DNA is TGCGCCAGCAGCTTGGAGCCCCACGGCCTAGCGGGACTTGACTACGAGCAGTACTTC.

The rearrangement links TRBV5-1 to TRBJ1-6; D might be TRBD1 (6 bases). V dropped 0 bases and J dropped 0 bases, with 10 bases sitting between them. The CDR3 has 17 residues. Per germline, CDR1 SGHRS and CDR2 YFSETQ. The chain's CDR3 is CASSLDQGSSYNSPLHF. Written as DNA, the CDR3 is TGCGCCAGCAGCTTGGATCAGGGGAGCTCCTATAATTCACCCCTCCACTTT.

There are a few counts of this clonotype. The gene calls are TRBV4-1 and TRBJ2-7; D is tentatively TRBD1 or TRBD2 (5 bases each). This CDR3 has 15 residues. Germline CDR1 is MGHRA and CDR2 is YSYEKL. Trimming took 2 bases from V and 2 from J, leaving 13 bases between them. In DNA form, the CDR3 reads TGCGCCAGCAGCCAAAAACAGGAGGATGCCTACGAGCAGTACTTC. It yields the protein CASSQKQEDAYEQYF.

V and J are TRBV20-1 and TRBJ1-2; D might be TRBD1 (5 bases). The CDR3 totals 13 residues. V was trimmed by 6 bases and J by 4 bases, leaving 15 bases between them. The germline V gene encodes CDR1 DFQATT and CDR2 SNEGSKA (reference sequence). The chain's CDR3 is CSAREKGSYGYTF. The CDR3 nucleotides are TGCAGTGCCCGGGAGAAGGGGAGCTATGGCTACACCTTC.

The gene calls are TRBV5-1 and TRBJ1-2, with D perhaps TRBD1 (5 bases). The V end lost 4 bases, the J end lost 6 bases, and 10 bases lay between the germline ends. The CDR3 is made up of 12 amino acids. The V gene's germline CDR1 is SGHRS and CDR2 YFSETQ. DNA of the CDR3: TGCGCCAGCAGCAAGGGGAACCATGGCTACACCTTC. Translation gives CASSKGNHGYTF. Using reference TRBV5-1 and TRBJ1-2 for the parts outside the CDR3, the full variable domain is KAGVTQTPRYLIKTRGQQVTLSCSPISGHRSVSWYQQTPGQGLQFLFEYFSETQRNKGNFPGRFSGRQFSNSRSEMNVSTLELGDSALYLCASSKGNHGYTFGSGTRLTVV.

The sample holds a few counts of this clonotype. This chain joins TRBV9 and TRBJ1-1; D gene unclear. This CDR3 spans 13 amino acids. V was clipped by 1 base and J by 6 bases, with 10 bases between them. Germline loops: CDR1 SGDLS, CDR2 YYNGEE. CDR3 nucleotides: TGTGCCAGCAGCGTATCCCGTGGGGCTGAAGCTTTCTTT. Protein: CASSVSRGAEAFF.

The chain couples TRBV20-1 to TRBJ2-7; 7 bases align to TRBD2. There are 15 residues in the CDR3. The V segment lost 0 bases and the J segment 3 bases; nucleotides outside the gene matches: 8. Germline V gene data show CDR1 as DFQATT and CDR2 as SNEGSKA (reference sequence). The CDR3 sequence is CSARDEGLADYEQYF. The CDR3, as DNA: TGCAGTGCTAGAGATGAGGGGCTAGCGGACTACGAGCAGTACTTC.

V and J are TRBV29-1 and TRBJ2-1; TRBD2 matches at 7 bases. The germline gives CDR1 SQVTM, CDR2 ANQGSEA. The CDR3 has 18 amino acids. V dropped 2 bases and J dropped 3; count of bases not matched to a gene: 16. CDR3 protein: CSVESVAGVWGGYNEQFF. CDR3 bases: TGCAGCGTTGAAAGTGTGGCGGGAGTATGGGGTGGCTACAATGAGCAGTTCTTC.

This clonotype has only one observation. CDR3 DNA sequence: TGCGCCAGCAGCCAGACCTCAGAGACAGATACGCAGTATTTT. As protein: CASSQTSETDTQYF. The rearrangement links TRBV5-1 to TRBJ2-3; the D is unclear. CDR1 SGHRS and CDR2 YFSETQ come from the germline V gene. The CDR3 runs to 14 residues. V was trimmed by 4 bases and J by 3 bases, leaving 12 bases between them.

This rearrangement joins TRBV27 to TRBJ1-2, with 8 nucleotides matching TRBD1. The germline V gene has CDR1 MNHEY and CDR2 SMNVEV (reference sequence). The CDR3 has 14 amino acids. The ends lost 0 bases at V and 6 bases at J; junction bases unmatched: 3. CDR3 loop: CASSLSGQGHGYTF. The CDR3 DNA sequence: TGTGCCAGCAGTTTATCCGGACAGGGTCATGGCTACACCTTC.

The rearrangement links TRBV2 to TRBJ1-2, with D unresolved. V lost 2 bases to trimming and J lost 3 bases, with 13 bases between them. The CDR3 covers 15 residues. The germline gives CDR1 SNHLY, CDR2 FYNNEI. CDR3 coding DNA: TGTGCCAGCAGTGAACGGAGAACCCAGCACTATGGCTACACCTTC. Protein product: CASSERRTQHYGYTF.

The rearrangement joins TRBV7-9 to TRBJ2-7; D may correspond to TRBD1 or TRBD2 (5 bases each). Germline CDR1 and CDR2: SEHNR and FQNEAQ (reference sequence). The CDR3 has 13 residues. V shed 8 bases and J shed 0 bases, with 11 bases lying between them. CDR3: CASEEGSSYEQYF. The CDR3 region has the DNA TGTGCCAGCGAAGAGGGGAGCTCCTACGAGCAGTACTTC.

The rearrangement uses TRBV24-1 and TRBJ2-7; 8 positions agree with TRBD1. Germline V gene sequence: CDR1 KGHDR, CDR2 SFDVKD. Unmatched junction bases numbered 1, after V lost 3 bases and J lost 4 bases. This CDR3 spans 13 amino acids. The DNA for the CDR3 is TGTGCCACCAGTGATGGGACAGGATACGAGCAGTACTTC. It codes for CATSDGTGYEQYF.

This clonotype was found many times. The CDR3 spells CASRRTSGSYEQYF. In nucleotides, the CDR3 is TGTGCCAGCAGGAGGACTAGCGGGTCCTACGAGCAGTACTTC. This rearrangement joins TRBV12-3 or TRBV12-4 to TRBJ2-7, with 11 nucleotides matching TRBD2. This CDR3 is built from 14 residues. V shed 6 bases, J shed 1 base, and the junction held 2 bases outside the gene matches.

V usage is TRBV6-6 and J usage is TRBJ2-3; D is possibly TRBD1 (6 bases). The CDR3 extends over 13 amino acids. V lost 2 bases, J lost 6 bases, and 9 bases lay in between. CDR1 is MNHNY, CDR2 SVGAGI, per germline (reference sequence). CDR3 DNA: TGTGCCAGCAGTTACCCGAGGGGGGATACGCAGTATTTT. This translates into CASSYPRGDTQYF.

The chain recombines TRBV5-1 with TRBJ2-1, with D uncertain. CDR3 length: 16 amino acids. Germline V gene lookup returns CDR1 SGHRS and CDR2 YFSETQ. The V end was cut by 4 bases, the J end by 1 base, with 15 bases between. In nucleotides, the CDR3 is TGCGCCAGCAGCAGAAGGGTAGCTCAGTCCTACAATGAGCAGTTCTTC. As protein: CASSRRVAQSYNEQFF.

J is TRBJ2-1 and V is TRBV5-1, with D unresolved. Looked up from germline, CDR1 is SGHRS and CDR2 is YFSETQ. CDR3 length equals 16 residues. Between the trimmed V and J ends, which lost 0 bases and 12 bases, there was a span of 22 bases. The CDR3 DNA reads TGCGCCAGCAGCTTGGACCCAACGCAGGAGTGGCAAGGGCAGTTCTTC. It specifies CASSLDPTQEWQGQFF.

The chain couples TRBV20-1 to TRBJ1-2; D is ambiguous. The germline V and J ends were trimmed by 4 bases and 2 bases, with 14 bases remaining between them. CDR1 DFQATT and CDR2 SNEGSKA come from the germline V gene (reference sequence). The CDR3 loop spans 14 amino acids. CDR3 nucleotides: TGCAGTGCTATCCCTGAAGGGTTCAACTATGGCTACACCTTC. Its translation is CSAIPEGFNYGYTF.

The CDR3 protein is CAISESAGTGEQYF. Here the CDR3 DNA reads TGTGCCATCAGTGAGTCGGCCGGGACGGGCGAGCAGTACTTC. The chain is built from TRBV10-3 and TRBJ2-4; D possibly matches TRBD1 or TRBD2 (5 bases each). The last part of the DNA fits TRBJ2-7 better; the J call may be wrong. CDR1 and CDR2 from the germline V gene are ENHRY and SYGVKD. This CDR3 spans 14 amino acids.

Only a few counts were recorded for this clonotype. CDR3 sequence reads: CAISGLAGGNDEQFF. CDR3 DNA: TGTGCCATCAGTGGACTAGCGGGAGGGAACGATGAGCAGTTCTTC. The gene calls are TRBV10-3 and TRBJ2-1; 14 bases map to TRBD2. CDR3 size: 15 residues. Germline CDR1 ENHRY, CDR2 SYGVKD. V lost 4 bases, J lost 8 bases, and 4 bases stayed unmatched.

V gene TRBV7-3 combines with J gene TRBJ2-4; maybe TRBD1 (5 bases). With the DNA end fitting TRBJ2-7 better, the J assignment may be wrong. This CDR3 is 13 amino acids long. Germline V gene sequence: CDR1 SGHTA, CDR2 FQGTGA. In DNA, the CDR3 is TGTGCCAGCAGCTCGCTAAGGGGAAACGAGCAGTACTTC. This sequence encodes CASSSLRGNEQYF.

The CDR3 loop is CATLRLGDRNKEAFF. The CDR3, as DNA: TGTGCCACCCTAAGGTTAGGGGACAGAAATAAAGAAGCTTTCTTT. This chain links TRBV6-1 with TRBJ1-1; 7 bases line up with TRBD1. J gave up 8 bases and V 10 bases, and 19 bases lay outside the gene matches. CDR1 is MNHNS, CDR2 SASEGT, per germline. This CDR3 has 15 residues.

CDR3 residues: CASSLAGTIYEQYF. The CDR3 DNA is TGTGCCAGCAGCTTAGCCGGGACTATCTACGAGCAGTACTTC. V is TRBV11-2 and J is TRBJ2-7; 7 nucleotides agree with TRBD2. This CDR3 has 14 amino acids. The V gene end was trimmed by 1 base and the J gene end by 3 bases; junction bases not matched to a gene: 3. CDR1 is SGHAT, CDR2 FQNNGV, per germline.